The rows below give T cell receptor beta chains drawn from one sample of a study of blood T cell repertoires in COVID-19. Using immunoSEQ multiplex PCR, the repertoire was profiled, and TCRdb retains in-frame clones only, with some absent. Here the sample spans a few hundred thousand clones, 85% to 90% being singletons. Sample: PBMCs or T cells enriched from blood (not recorded which). Receptors originate from a man aged 18 to 29 who had recovered from COVID-19. CDR3s include the opening cysteine and the closing phenylalanine or tryptophan. D genes are given only for firm matches. Expanded clones are given a class, and other clones once, few, many or no size at all.

TRBJ1-3,NA,TRBV2,TRBD1,TGTGCCAGCAGTGACGTCACAGGGGGTAGCTCTGGAAACACCATATATTTT,CASSDVTGGSSGNTIYF
TRBJ2-7,NA,TRBV6-5,TRBD1,TGTGCCAGCAGTACCACCGGGACAGGTAGAGGGTACTTC,CASSTTGTGRGYF
TRBJ2-3,NA,TRBV7-2,NA,TGTGCCAGCAGCCCGACTAGATCCGATACGCAGTATTTT,CASSPTRSDTQYF
TRBJ1-2,NA,TRBV29-1,NA,TGCAGCGTCCAGGGTGGGTTATGGGGCTACACCTTC,CSVQGGLWGYTF
TRBJ2-3,NA,TRBV23-1,NA,TGCGCCAGCAGTCATGGGGCAGTCGGTATAACAGATACGCAGTATTTT,CASSHGAVGITDTQYF
TRBJ2-7,NA,TRBV28,TRBD2,TGTGCCAGCAGCTTAAGGGAGGGCGAGCAGTACTTC,CASSLREGEQYF
TRBJ2-7,NA,TRBV6-5,TRBD2,TGTGCCAGCAGTTACCTGGCTAGCGGGGGCTACGAGCAGTACTTC,CASSYLASGGYEQYF
TRBJ1-2,NA,TRBV6-1,NA,TGTGCCAGCAGTGAAGCGGGCAGGCCTCGCTATGGCTACACCTTC,CASSEAGRPRYGYTF
TRBJ1-1,NA,TRBV5-1,NA,TGCGCCAGCAGCCAACTGGACAGTCGTACTGAAGCTTTCTTT,CASSQLDSRTEAFF
TRBJ2-7,NA,TRBV6-5,NA,TGTGCCAGCACGCGAGGGCGGGGCCGATACGAGCAGTACTTC,CASTRGRGRYEQYF
TRBJ1-2,NA,TRBV5-6,NA,TGTGCCAGCAGCCCTCCTTTGAACTATGGCTACACCTTC,CASSPPLNYGYTF
TRBJ1-1,NA,TRBV3-1/TRBV3-2,TRBD1,TGTGCCAGCAGCCCTACTCCCGGGACAGCCATGAACACTGAAGCTTTCTTT,CASSPTPGTAMNTEAFF
TRBJ1-6,NA,TRBV25-1,NA,TGTGCCAGCAGTGAAGGCCGATCAGCGTCACCCCTCCACTTT,CASSEGRSASPLHF
TRBJ1-2,NA,TRBV5-1,TRBD1,TGCGCCAGCAATGGAGACAGGGAAGCGGCTATCGAGGGCTACACCTTC,CASNGDREAAIEGYTF
TRBJ1-1,NA,TRBV28,TRBD1,TGTGCCAGCAACTCGGCGACAGGGGCCAACACTGAAGCTTTCTTT,CASNSATGANTEAFF
TRBJ1-2,NA,TRBV2,NA,TGTGCCAGCAGTCGGGGAGAGCCCAACTATGGCTACACCTTC,CASSRGEPNYGYTF
TRBJ1-2,once,TRBV3-1/TRBV3-2,TRBD1,TGTGCCAGCAGCCAAGGTAGATTGGACAGGACCTTC,CASSQGRLDRTF
TRBJ1-5,NA,TRBV5-1,NA,TGCGCCAGCAGCCCCATGGGGGGTGATAATCAGCCCCAGCATTTT,CASSPMGGDNQPQHF
TRBJ2-1,NA,TRBV7-6,TRBD1,TGTGCCAGCACCCAACGCGGGACAGGGGGTATGGGGGCAAACAATGAGCAGTTCTTC,CASTQRGTGGMGANNEQFF
TRBJ1-3,NA,TRBV10-3,TRBD1,TGTGCCATGAAGGGACAGGGGGCTGGAAACACCATATATTTT,CAMKGQGAGNTIYF
TRBJ1-4,many,TRBV21-1,NA,TGTGCCAGCAGCAAATCACCCGACAGGGACGGGGAAAAACTGTTTTTT,CASSKSPDRDGEKLFF
TRBJ2-7,few,TRBV28,NA,TGTGCCAGCAGTCCCCTCACAGGCGGACCTCGCTACGAGCAGTACTTC,CASSPLTGGPRYEQYF
TRBJ1-6,NA,TRBV23-1,NA,TGCGCCAGCAGTCAACCGGACATAAACGGTTCACCCCTCCACTTT,CASSQPDINGSPLHF
TRBJ2-7,once,TRBV11-2,TRBD2,TGTGCCAGCAGCTCCGTAGCGGGAGGCCATTACGAGCAGTACTTC,CASSSVAGGHYEQYF
TRBJ2-4,NA,TRBV19,NA,TGTGCCAGTAGTGCCCGGGACACTTTCACAGACATTCAGTACTTC,CASSARDTFTDIQYF
TRBJ2-3,NA,TRBV24-1,NA,TGTGCCACCAGTGATTTTCAGGCAGATACGCAGTATTTT,CATSDFQADTQYF
TRBJ1-5,NA,TRBV2,TRBD1,TGTGCCAGCAGTGAAGAGGGCCCAGGGGGTCAGCCCCAGCATTTT,CASSEEGPGGQPQHF
TRBJ2-1,NA,TRBV7-3,NA,TGTGCCAGCAGCTTACGGCCCTCGCGGGGCGGAGGTAATGAGCAGTTCTTC,CASSLRPSRGGGNEQFF
TRBJ2-6,once,TRBV18,NA,TGTGCCAGCTCACGACAGGATTACTCTGGGGCCAACGTCCTGACTTTC,CASSRQDYSGANVLTF
TRBJ2-7,NA,TRBV28,NA,TGTGCCAGCATCCAAGACAGCCCATACCACTACGAGCAGTACTTC,CASIQDSPYHYEQYF
TRBJ2-1,few,TRBV29-1,NA,TGCAGCGTTTTGCGCAGCGGCTACAATGAGCAGTTCTTC,CSVLRSGYNEQFF
TRBJ1-2,NA,TRBV29-1,TRBD1,TGCAGCGTTGAAGTAGGGACAGGGGAACCCTCTTGGGGCTACACCTTC,CSVEVGTGEPSWGYTF
TRBJ1-2,NA,TRBV27,TRBD1,TGTGCCAGCAGTCTCGGGACAGGGGCTTCCTATGGCTACACCTTC,CASSLGTGASYGYTF
TRBJ2-1,NA,TRBV19,NA,TGTGCCAGTAGTATAACAGGGTACAATGAGCAGTTCTTC,CASSITGYNEQFF
TRBJ1-6,few,TRBV2,NA,TGTGCCAGCACCGAGGGCCTTAATTCACCCCTCCACTTT,CASTEGLNSPLHF
TRBJ2-1,NA,TRBV7-3,TRBD1,TGTGCCAGCAGCTGGGGACAGGGGTCTGTTGAGCAGTTCTTC,CASSWGQGSVEQFF
TRBJ2-1,few,TRBV28,NA,TGTGCCAGCAGTATCCCACTAGGAAGCCATGAGCAGTTCTTC,CASSIPLGSHEQFF
TRBJ2-7,NA,TRBV7-2,TRBD2,TGTGCCAGCAGCTTGAGGGGACTACCTTCCTACGAGCAGTACTTC,CASSLRGLPSYEQYF
TRBJ1-1,NA,TRBV11-2,TRBD1,TGTGCCAGCAGCTGGGGACAGGGGTACACTGAAGCTTTCTTT,CASSWGQGYTEAFF
TRBJ2-2,NA,TRBV5-1,TRBD1,TGCGCCAGCAGCTGGTTGCCACAGGGGACCACCGGGGAGCTGTTTTTT,CASSWLPQGTTGELFF
TRBJ1-2,NA,TRBV24-1,TRBD1,TGTGCCACCTCGGGACAGGGTCTTAACTATGGCTACACCTTC,CATSGQGLNYGYTF